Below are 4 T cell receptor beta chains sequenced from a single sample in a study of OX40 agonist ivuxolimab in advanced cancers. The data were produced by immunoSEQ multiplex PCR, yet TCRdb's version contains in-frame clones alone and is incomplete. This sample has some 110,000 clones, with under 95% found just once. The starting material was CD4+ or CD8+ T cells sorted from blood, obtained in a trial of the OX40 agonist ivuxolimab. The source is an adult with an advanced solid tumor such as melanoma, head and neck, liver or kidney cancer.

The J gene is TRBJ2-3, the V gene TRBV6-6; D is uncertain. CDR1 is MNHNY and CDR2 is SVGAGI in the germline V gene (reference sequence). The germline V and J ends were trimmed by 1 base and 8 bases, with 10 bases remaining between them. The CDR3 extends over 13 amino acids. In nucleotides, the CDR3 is TGTGCCAGCAGTTACTTAGGCTCTGGTACGCAGTATTTT. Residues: CASSYLGSGTQYF.

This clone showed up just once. This chain's CDR3 is CASGEGAYNSPLHF. CDR3 DNA: TGTGCCAGCGGTGAGGGGGCCTATAATTCACCCCTCCACTTT. The genes are TRBV11-2 and TRBJ1-6, with D perhaps matching TRBD1 (6 bases). V was pared by 8 bases and J by 2 bases, with 10 bases between. Germline V gene lookup returns CDR1 SGHAT and CDR2 FQNNGV. This CDR3 has 14 amino acids. Filled out from reference TRBV11-2 and TRBJ1-6, the complete variable domain reads EAGVAQSPRYKIIEKRQSVAFWCNPISGHATLYWYQQILGQGPKLLIQFQNNGVVDDSQLPKDRFSAERLKGVDSTLKIQPAKLEDSAVYLCASGEGAYNSPLHFGNGTRLTVT.

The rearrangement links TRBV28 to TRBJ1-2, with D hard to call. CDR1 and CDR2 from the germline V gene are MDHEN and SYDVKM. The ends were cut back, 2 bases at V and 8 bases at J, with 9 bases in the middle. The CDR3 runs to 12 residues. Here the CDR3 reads CASSLQALGYTF. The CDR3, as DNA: TGTGCCAGCAGTTTACAGGCATTGGGCTACACCTTC.

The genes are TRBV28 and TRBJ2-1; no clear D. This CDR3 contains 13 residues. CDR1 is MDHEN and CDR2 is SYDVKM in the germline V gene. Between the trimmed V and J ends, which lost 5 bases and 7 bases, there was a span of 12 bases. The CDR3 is CASSRPGSNEQFF. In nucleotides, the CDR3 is TGTGCCAGCAGTAGACCGGGTTCGAATGAGCAGTTCTTC.